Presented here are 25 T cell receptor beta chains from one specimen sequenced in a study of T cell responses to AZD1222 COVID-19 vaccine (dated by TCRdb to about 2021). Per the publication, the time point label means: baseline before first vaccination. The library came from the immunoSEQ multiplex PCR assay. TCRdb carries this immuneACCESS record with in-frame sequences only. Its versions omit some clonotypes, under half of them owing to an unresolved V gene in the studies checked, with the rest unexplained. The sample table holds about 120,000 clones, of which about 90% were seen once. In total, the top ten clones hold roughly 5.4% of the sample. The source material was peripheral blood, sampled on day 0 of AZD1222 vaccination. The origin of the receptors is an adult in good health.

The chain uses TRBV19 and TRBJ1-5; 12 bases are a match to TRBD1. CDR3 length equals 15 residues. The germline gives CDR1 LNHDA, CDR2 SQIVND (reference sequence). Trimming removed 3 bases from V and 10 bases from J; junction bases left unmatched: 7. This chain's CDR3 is CASSISGQGASPQHF. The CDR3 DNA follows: TGTGCCAGTAGTATCTCGGGACAGGGGGCTTCACCCCAGCATTTT.

CDR3 sequence: CASSLGDQPQHF. The DNA for the CDR3 is TGTGCCAGCAGCTTAGGAGATCAGCCCCAGCATTTT. The gene calls are TRBV7-8 and TRBJ1-5; the D is unclear. Trimming cost V 1 base and J 5 bases, with 3 bases left between them. Germline lookup yields CDR1 SGHVS and CDR2 FQNEAQ. CDR3 length equals 12 residues. The complete variable domain, with remaining parts taken from reference TRBV7-8 and TRBJ1-5, reads GAGVSQSPRYKVAKRGQDVALRCDPISGHVSLFWYQQALGQGPEFLTYFQNEAQLDKSGLPSDRFFAERPEGSVSTLKIQRTQQEDSAVYLCASSLGDQPQHFGDGTRLSIL.

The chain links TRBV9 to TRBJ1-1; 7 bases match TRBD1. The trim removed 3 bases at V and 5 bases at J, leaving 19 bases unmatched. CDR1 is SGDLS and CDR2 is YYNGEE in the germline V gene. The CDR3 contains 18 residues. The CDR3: CASSDLRTGYLPGTEAFF. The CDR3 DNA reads TGTGCCAGCAGCGACCTTAGGACAGGATACCTACCGGGGACTGAAGCTTTCTTT. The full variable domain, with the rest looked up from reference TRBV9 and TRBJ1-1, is DSGVTQTPKHLITATGQRVTLRCSPRSGDLSVYWYQQSLDQGLQFLIQYYNGEERAKGNILERFSAQQFPDLHSELNLSSLELGDSALYFCASSDLRTGYLPGTEAFFGQGTRLTVV.

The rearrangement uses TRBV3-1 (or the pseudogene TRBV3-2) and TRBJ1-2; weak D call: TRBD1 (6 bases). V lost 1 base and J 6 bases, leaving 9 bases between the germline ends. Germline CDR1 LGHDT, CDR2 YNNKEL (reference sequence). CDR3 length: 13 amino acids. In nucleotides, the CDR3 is TGTGCCAGCAGCCAAGGGACAGCCCATGGCTACACCTTC. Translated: CASSQGTAHGYTF.

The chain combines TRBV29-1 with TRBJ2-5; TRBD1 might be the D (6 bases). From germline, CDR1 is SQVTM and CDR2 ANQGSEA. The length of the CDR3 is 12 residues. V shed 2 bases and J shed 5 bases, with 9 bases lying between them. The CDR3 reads CSVERTAETQYF. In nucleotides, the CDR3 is TGCAGCGTTGAAAGGACAGCCGAGACCCAGTACTTC. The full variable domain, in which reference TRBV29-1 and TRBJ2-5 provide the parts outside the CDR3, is SAVISQKPSRDICQRGTSLTIQCQVDSQVTMMFWYRQQPGQSLTLIATANQGSEATYESGFVIDKFPISRPNLTFSTLTVSNMSPEDSSIYLCSVERTAETQYFGPGTRLLVL.

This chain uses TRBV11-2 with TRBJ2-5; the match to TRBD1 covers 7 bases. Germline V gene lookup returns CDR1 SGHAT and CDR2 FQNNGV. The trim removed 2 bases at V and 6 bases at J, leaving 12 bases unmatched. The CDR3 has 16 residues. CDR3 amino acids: CASSLNSAGGIQTQYF. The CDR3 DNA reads TGTGCCAGCAGCTTAAACTCGGCAGGGGGTATACAGACCCAGTACTTC.

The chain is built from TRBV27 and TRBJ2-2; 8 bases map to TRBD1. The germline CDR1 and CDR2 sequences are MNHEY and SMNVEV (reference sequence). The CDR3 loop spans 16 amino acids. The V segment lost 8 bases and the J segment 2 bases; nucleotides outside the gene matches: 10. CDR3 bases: TGTGCCAGCCGGGACAGGAGTTATTCAAACACCGGGGAGCTGTTTTTT. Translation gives CASRDRSYSNTGELFF.

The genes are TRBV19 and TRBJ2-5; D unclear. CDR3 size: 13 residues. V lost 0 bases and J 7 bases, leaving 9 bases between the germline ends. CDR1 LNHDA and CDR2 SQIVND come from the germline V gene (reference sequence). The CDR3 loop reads CASSIDVGGTQYF. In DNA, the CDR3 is TGTGCCAGTAGTATAGATGTGGGCGGGACCCAGTACTTC.

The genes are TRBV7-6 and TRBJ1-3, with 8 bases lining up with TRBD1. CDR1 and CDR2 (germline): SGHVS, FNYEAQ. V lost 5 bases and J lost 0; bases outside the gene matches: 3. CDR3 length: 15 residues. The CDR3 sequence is CASSPGGNSGNTIYF. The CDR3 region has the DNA TGTGCCAGCAGCCCAGGGGGCAACTCTGGAAACACCATATATTTT.

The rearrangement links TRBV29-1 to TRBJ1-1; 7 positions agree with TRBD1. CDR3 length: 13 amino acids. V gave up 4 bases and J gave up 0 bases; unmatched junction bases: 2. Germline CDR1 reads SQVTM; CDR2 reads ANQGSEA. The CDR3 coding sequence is TGCAGCGTTGTGAGGGGGCTGAACACTGAAGCTTTCTTT. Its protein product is CSVVRGLNTEAFF.

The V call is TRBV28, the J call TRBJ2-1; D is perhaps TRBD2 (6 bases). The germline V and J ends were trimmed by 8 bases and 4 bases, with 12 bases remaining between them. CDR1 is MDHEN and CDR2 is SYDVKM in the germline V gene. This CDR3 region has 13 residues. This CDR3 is CASESSEYNEQFF. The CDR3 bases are TGTGCCAGCGAATCTAGCGAGTACAATGAGCAGTTCTTC. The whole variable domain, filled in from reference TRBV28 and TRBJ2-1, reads DVKVTQSSRYLVKRTGEKVFLECVQDMDHENMFWYRQDPGLGLRLIYFSYDVKMKEKGDIPEGYSVSREKKERFSLILESASTNQTSMYLCASESSEYNEQFFGPGTRLTVL.

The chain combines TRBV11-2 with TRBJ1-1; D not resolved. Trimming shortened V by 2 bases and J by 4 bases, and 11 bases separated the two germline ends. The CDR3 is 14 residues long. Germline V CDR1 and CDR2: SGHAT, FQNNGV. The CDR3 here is CASSLYADGTEAFF. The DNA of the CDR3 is TGTGCCAGCAGCTTATATGCAGATGGCACTGAAGCTTTCTTT.

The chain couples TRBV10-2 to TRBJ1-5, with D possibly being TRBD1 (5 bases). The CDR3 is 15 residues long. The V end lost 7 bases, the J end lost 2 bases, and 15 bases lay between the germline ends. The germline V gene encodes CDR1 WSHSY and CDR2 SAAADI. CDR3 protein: CASTHSGGGNQPQHF. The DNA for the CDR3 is TGCGCCAGCACCCATTCCGGGGGAGGCAATCAGCCCCAGCATTTT.

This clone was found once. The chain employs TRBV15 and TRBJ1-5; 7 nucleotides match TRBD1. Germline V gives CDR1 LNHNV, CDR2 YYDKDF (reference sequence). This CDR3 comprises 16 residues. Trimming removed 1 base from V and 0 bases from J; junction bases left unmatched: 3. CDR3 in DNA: TGTGCCACCAGCAGAGGGGACAGCGTTAGCAATCAGCCCCAGCATTTT. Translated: CATSRGDSVSNQPQHF. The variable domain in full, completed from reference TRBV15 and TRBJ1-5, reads DAMVIQNPRYQVTQFGKPVTLSCSQTLNHNVMYWYQQKSSQAPKLLFHYYDKDFNNEADTPDNFQSRRPNTSFCFLDIRSPGLGDTAMYLCATSRGDSVSNQPQHFGDGTRLSIL.

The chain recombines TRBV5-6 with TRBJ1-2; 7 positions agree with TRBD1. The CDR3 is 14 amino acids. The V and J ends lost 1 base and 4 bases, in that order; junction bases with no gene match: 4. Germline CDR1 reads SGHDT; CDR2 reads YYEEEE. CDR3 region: CASSLRRGPYGYTF. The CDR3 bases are TGTGCCAGCAGCTTGAGGAGGGGGCCCTATGGCTACACCTTC.

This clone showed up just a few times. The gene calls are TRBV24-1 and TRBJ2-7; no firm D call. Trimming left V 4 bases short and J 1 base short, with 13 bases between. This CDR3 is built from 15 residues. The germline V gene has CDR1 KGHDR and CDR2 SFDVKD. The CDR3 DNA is TGTGCCACCAGTGAACCCCGGACGACATCCTACGAGCAGTACTTC. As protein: CATSEPRTTSYEQYF.

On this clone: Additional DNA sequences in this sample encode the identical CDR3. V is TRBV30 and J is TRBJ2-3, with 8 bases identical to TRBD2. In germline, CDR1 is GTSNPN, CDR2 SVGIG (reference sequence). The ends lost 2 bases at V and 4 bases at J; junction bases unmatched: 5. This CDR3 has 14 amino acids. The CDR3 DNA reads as TGTGCCTGGAGTCAGAGCGGGAGACCAGATACGCAGTATTTT. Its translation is CAWSQSGRPDTQYF. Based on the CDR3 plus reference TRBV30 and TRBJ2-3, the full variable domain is SQTIHQWPATLVQPVGSPLSLECTVEGTSNPNLYWYRQAAGRGLQLLFYSVGIGQISSEVPQNLSASRPQDRQFILSSKKLLLSDSGFYLCAWSQSGRPDTQYFGPGTRLTVL.

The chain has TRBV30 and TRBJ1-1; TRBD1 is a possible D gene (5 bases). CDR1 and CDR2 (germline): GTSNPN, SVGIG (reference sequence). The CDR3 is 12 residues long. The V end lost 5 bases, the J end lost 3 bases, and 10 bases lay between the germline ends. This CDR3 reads CAWVGGYTEAFF. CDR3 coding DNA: TGTGCCTGGGTCGGGGGGTACACTGAAGCTTTCTTT.

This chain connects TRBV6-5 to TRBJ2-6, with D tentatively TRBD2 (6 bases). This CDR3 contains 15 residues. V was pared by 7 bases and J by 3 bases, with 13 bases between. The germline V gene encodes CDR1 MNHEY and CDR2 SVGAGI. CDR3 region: CASNRRGSGANVLTF. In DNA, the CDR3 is TGTGCCAGCAATCGGAGGGGAAGTGGGGCCAACGTCCTGACTTTC.

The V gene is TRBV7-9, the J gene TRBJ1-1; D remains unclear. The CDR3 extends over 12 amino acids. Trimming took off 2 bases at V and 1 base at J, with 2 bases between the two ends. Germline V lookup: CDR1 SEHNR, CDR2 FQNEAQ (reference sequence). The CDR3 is CASSLKNTEAFF. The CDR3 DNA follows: TGTGCCAGCAGCTTAAAGAACACTGAAGCTTTCTTT.

The CDR3 region has the DNA TGTGCCAGCAGCACACAGGGGACTGAAGCTTTCTTT. Translating it yields CASSTQGTEAFF. The chain combines TRBV7-3 with TRBJ1-1, with 7 bases matching TRBD1. Germline CDR1 is SGHTA and CDR2 is FQGTGA. The trim removed 5 bases at V and 5 bases at J, leaving 2 bases unmatched. This CDR3 contains 12 residues. Looking up the rest from reference TRBV7-3 and TRBJ1-1 gives the full variable domain: GAGVSQTPSNKVTEKGKYVELRCDPISGHTALYWYRQSLGQGPEFLIYFQGTGAADDSGLPNDRFFAVRPEGSVSTLKIQRTERGDSAVYLCASSTQGTEAFFGQGTRLTVV.

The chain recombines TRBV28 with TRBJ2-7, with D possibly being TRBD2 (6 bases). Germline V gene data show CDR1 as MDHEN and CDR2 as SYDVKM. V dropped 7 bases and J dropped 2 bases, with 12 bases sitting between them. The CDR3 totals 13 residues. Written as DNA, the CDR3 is TGTGCCAGCACCCTTAGCGGAGCCTACGAGCAGTACTTC. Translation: CASTLSGAYEQYF.

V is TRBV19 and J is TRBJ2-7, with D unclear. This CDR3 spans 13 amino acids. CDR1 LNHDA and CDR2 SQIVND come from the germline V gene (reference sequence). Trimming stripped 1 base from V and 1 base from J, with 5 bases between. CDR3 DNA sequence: TGTGCCAGTAGTATAGGGCGGTCCTACGAGCAGTACTTC. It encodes CASSIGRSYEQYF.

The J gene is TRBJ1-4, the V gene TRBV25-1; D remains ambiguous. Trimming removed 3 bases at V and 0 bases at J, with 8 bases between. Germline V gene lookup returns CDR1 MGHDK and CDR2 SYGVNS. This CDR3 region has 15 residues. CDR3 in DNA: TGTGCCAGCAGTGATATCAGGACAACTAATGAAAAACTGTTTTTT. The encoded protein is CASSDIRTTNEKLFF.

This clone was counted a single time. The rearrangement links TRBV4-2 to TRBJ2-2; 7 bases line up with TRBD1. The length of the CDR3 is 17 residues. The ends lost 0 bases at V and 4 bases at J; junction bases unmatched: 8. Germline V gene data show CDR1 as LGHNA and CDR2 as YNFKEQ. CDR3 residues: CASSQDTRTGATGELFF. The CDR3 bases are TGTGCCAGCAGCCAAGATACCCGGACAGGCGCCACCGGGGAGCTGTTTTTT.